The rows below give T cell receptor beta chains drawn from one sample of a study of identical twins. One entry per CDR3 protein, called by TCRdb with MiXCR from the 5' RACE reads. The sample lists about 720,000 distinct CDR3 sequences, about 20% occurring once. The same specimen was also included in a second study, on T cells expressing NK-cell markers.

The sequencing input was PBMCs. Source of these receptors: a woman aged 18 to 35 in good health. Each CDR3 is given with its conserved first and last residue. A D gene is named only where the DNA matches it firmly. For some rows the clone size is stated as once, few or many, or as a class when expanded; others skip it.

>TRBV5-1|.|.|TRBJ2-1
TGCGCCAGCGCTTCTGGTGCAGGGATTTTTAATGAGCAGTTCTTC
CASASGAGIFNEQFF
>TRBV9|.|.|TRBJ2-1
TGTGCCAGCAGCGTAGGCGGCGGGATGCCATACAATGAGCAGTTCTTC
CASSVGGGMPYNEQFF
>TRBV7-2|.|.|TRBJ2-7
TGTGCCAGCAGCTTAGAATTCAACCGTCCTACGGAGCAGTACTTC
CASSLEFNRPTEQYF
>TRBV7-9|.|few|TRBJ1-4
TGTGCCAGCAGCTCCAGTTCGTGGATGTTTTTT
CASSSSSWMFF
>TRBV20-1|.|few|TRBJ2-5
TGCAGTGCTAGTACAGGTCCTCTGGGACAAGAGACCCAGTACTTC
CSASTGPLGQETQYF
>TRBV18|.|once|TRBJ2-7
TGTGCCAGCTCACCCTCGGCGGGGCGAACCTACGAGCAGTACTTC
CASSPSAGRTYEQYF
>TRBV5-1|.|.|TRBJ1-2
TGCGCCAGCAGCCCGGATTCTAGGGAGCACTATGGCTACACCTTC
CASSPDSREHYGYTF
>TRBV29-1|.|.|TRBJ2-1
TGCAGCGTTTGGCCGCCCCAGATATACAATGAGCAGTTCTTC
CSVWPPQIYNEQFF
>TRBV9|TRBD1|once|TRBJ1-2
TGTGCCAGCAGCGCAGGACAGGGCGGGGATGGCTACACCTTC
CASSAGQGGDGYTF
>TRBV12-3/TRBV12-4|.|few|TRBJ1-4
TGTGCCAGCAGCTTATTTGCAACTAATGAAAAACTGTTTTTT
CASSLFATNEKLFF
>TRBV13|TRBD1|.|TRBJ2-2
TGTGCCAGCAGCTTTGGGACAGCCCCCGGGGAGCTGTTTTTT
CASSFGTAPGELFF
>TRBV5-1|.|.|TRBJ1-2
TGCGCCAGCAGCTTGGCCTCCAGGGGCGTACTCGGCTACACCTTC
CASSLASRGVLGYTF
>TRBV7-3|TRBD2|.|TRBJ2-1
TGTGCCAGCAGCTTAACACGCGGGGGGCCCCAAGAGCAGTTCTTC
CASSLTRGGPQEQFF